What follows describes a single T cell receptor (beta chain). Its antigen is not known. The sample originates from a study of a mutant IDH1 vaccine in newly diagnosed glioma. Germline CDR1 and CDR2: SGHVS and FQNEAQ. The V and J ends lost 1 base and 4 bases respectively, with 10 bases between them. This CDR3 has 14 amino acids. General study results and limits: Pseudoprogression appeared independent of alterations in top peripheral clonotypes.

Here immunoSEQ multiplex PCR was the method, and the copy in TCRdb shows in-frame clones only, minus some. The sample holds 77,000 or so clones, roughly four fifths seen once. Described time point: week 47, end of study. In every dose of vaccine, 300 ug of mutant IDH1 20-mer peptide was given alongside topical imiquimod. This rearrangement joins TRBV7-8 to TRBJ1-1; D is unresolved. The sequenced sample was PBMCs, obtained from a glioma patient whose treatment included an IDH1 peptide vaccine. The clonotype comes from a man in his forties or fifties with glioma. DNA of the CDR3: TGTGCCAGCAGCTTAGACCGGACGATCACTGAAGCTTTCTTT. This codes for CASSLDRTITEAFF.